This TCR beta chain emerged from a study of T-cell memory formation after mild COVID-19 (dated by TCRdb to the early 2020s). A note on the overall study: TCR sequence clusters from the two donors were largely donor specific. Two young, previously healthy adult volunteers made up the cohort, one male and one female. In a couple of donors, T-cell clones that expanded and contracted after mild COVID-19 were followed by sequencing TCRalpha and TCRbeta repertoires longitudinally. Overall study outcomes, separate from this receptor: Clones that contracted from day 15 to 85 showed balanced CD4/CD8 phenotypes, whereas a second wave of clones that expanded from day 15 to 37 leaned towards CD4+. Contracting CD4+ clones were located mainly in the CM and EM memory subsets, whereas CD8+ clones were found to be enriched in EMRA. Only a couple of mild cases were covered by the study, and larger cohorts that include severe cases with pre-infection samples were considered necessary. Some responding clones were detected in pre-infection memory, suggesting pre-existing cross-reactive memory T cells joined the SARS-CoV-2 response. The second-wave clones that peaked on day 37 were not confirmed to be SARS-CoV-2 specific.

This clonotype showed up just a few times. Its target antigen remains unknown. Per-base quality was not reported, and no clone a single base away is much larger than it. TCRdb names Illumina NovaSeq 6000 as the instrument used. cDNA libraries for TCRalpha and TCRbeta were prepared by 5'RACE using constant-segment primers, with sample barcodes and unique molecular identifiers added. RNA was extracted from every sample with Trizol reagent. Library amplification was performed in two PCR steps, and a second sample barcode and Illumina TruSeq adapters were introduced in the second step. Sequencing of libraries was performed on an Illumina NovaSeq with 2 x 150 bp paired-end reads. Per the authors' processing: Reads were demultiplexed and collapsed into UMI-guided consensus sequences with migec v1.2.7. With mixcr v2.1.11, UMI consensuses were aligned to TRA and TRB V and J templates and assembled into clonotypes. Clonotypes were classified as expanded or contracted when called significant by both edgeR and NoisET, with noise models trained on biological replicates. For edgeR calls, the thresholds were a false discovery rate-adjusted p below 0.01 and a log2 fold-change of 1. PCA with hierarchical clustering of max-normalized trajectories of the 1000 most abundant clonotypes was used as exploratory dynamics analysis. Separately sequenced CD4+ and CD8+ repertoires were used to assign the CD4 or CD8 phenotype of responding clones. TCRdb's own reprocessing of the public reads used fastp at Q25 and MiXCR and kept productive beta chains. Each CDR3 protein gets just one entry, which takes the most common genes and DNA from the rows behind it. These V and J calls are TCRdb output, not the study's own analysis. Across this sample there are 200,000 to 250,000 distinct CDR3 sequences, with over 15% seen only once. Approximately 3.6% of the sample is in the top ten clones.

Ficoll-Paque density gradient centrifugation was used to isolate PBMCs. The CDR3 contains 15 residues, cysteine and phenylalanine counted. Kept here is only the CDR3 DNA, which spans 45 bases and is read in frame from base 1. The germline V and J ends show losses of 6 bases and 5 bases respectively, and no gene match explains 14 bases of the junction. From a lookup of the germline V gene (reference sequence), CDR1 and CDR2 are DFQATT and SNEGSKA. The receptor's source is a man younger than 35 who had mild COVID-19 (a few samples of this study predate the infection). The sample titles of this study are shuffled in the database, so cell type and time point are left out; the donor was told from shared clones. The chain joins TRBV20-1 to TRBJ1-2, with 8 junctional bases fitting TRBD1. Sequences were obtained from PBMCs or a T cell subset sorted from them (not recorded which). The sequenced DNA is TGCAGTGCCCCGGACAGGGACAGCCTTTCATATGGCTACACCTTC. It specifies CSAPDRDSLSYGYTF.